These T cell receptor beta chains were read from a single sample in a study of technical replicates of blood from several donors. Produced via immunoSEQ multiplex PCR; TCRdb's table is partial and in-frame only. The table has about 75,000 clones, 91% seen once. Sequencing was performed on T cells isolated from PBMCs. Receptors were obtained from a human donor in good health. Some clones in this sample may be carry-over from other donors' samples. The CDR3 runs from the conserved cysteine through the conserved F or W. Each record gives: CDR3 protein, CDR3 DNA, clone size, J gene, V gene, D gene. A D gene is named only where the DNA matches it firmly. Rows may omit the clone size; those that give it use once, few, many or a size class.

CDR3 protein: CATSRDWSRHTEAFF
CDR3 DNA: TGTGCCACCAGCAGAGATTGGAGTAGGCACACTGAAGCTTTCTTT
clone size: -
J gene: TRBJ1-1
V gene: TRBV15
D gene: -

CDR3 protein: CASSFRGVNTEAFF
CDR3 DNA: TGTGCCAGCAGTTTCAGGGGGGTGAACACTGAAGCTTTCTTT
clone size: -
J gene: TRBJ1-1
V gene: TRBV27
D gene: TRBD1

CDR3 protein: CASRLDRGGETQYF
CDR3 DNA: TGTGCCAGCAGATTAGACAGGGGGGGAGAGACCCAGTACTTC
clone size: -
J gene: TRBJ2-5
V gene: TRBV7-6
D gene: TRBD1

CDR3 protein: CASSLFQGSGELFF
CDR3 DNA: TGTGCCAGCAGCTTGTTCCAGGGGTCCGGGGAGCTGTTTTTT
clone size: once
J gene: TRBJ2-2
V gene: TRBV7-9
D gene: -

CDR3 protein: CASSPETDRVTGELFF
CDR3 DNA: TGTGCCAGCTCACCGGAGACGGACAGAGTGACCGGGGAGCTGTTTTTT
clone size: -
J gene: TRBJ2-2
V gene: TRBV18
D gene: -

CDR3 protein: CASSPTGANTEAFF
CDR3 DNA: TGTGCCAGCAGCCCAACAGGGGCGAACACTGAAGCTTTCTTT
clone size: -
J gene: TRBJ1-1
V gene: TRBV6-5
D gene: TRBD1

CDR3 protein: CASSQRQGRQPQHF
CDR3 DNA: TGTGCCAGCAGCCAGAGACAGGGGCGTCAGCCCCAGCATTTT
clone size: -
J gene: TRBJ1-5
V gene: TRBV6-5
D gene: TRBD1

CDR3 protein: CASRLGRAWFF
CDR3 DNA: TGTGCCAGCAGATTGGGCAGGGCGTGGTTCTTC
clone size: once
J gene: TRBJ2-1
V gene: TRBV6-1
D gene: -

CDR3 protein: CASSGGLAAQETQYF
CDR3 DNA: TGTGCCAGCAGCGGCGGACTAGCGGCCCAAGAGACCCAGTACTTC
clone size: -
J gene: TRBJ2-5
V gene: TRBV9
D gene: TRBD2

CDR3 protein: CASSEIVAAPGINEQFF
CDR3 DNA: TGTGCCAGCAGTGAAATAGTAGCGGCCCCCGGTATCAATGAGCAGTTCTTC
clone size: -
J gene: TRBJ2-1
V gene: TRBV6-1
D gene: -

CDR3 protein: CASSFDRGHNSPLHF
CDR3 DNA: TGCGCCAGCAGCTTCGACAGGGGCCATAATTCACCCCTCCACTTT
clone size: once
J gene: TRBJ1-6
V gene: TRBV5-1
D gene: TRBD1

CDR3 protein: CASSGTGVYYEQYF
CDR3 DNA: TGCGCCAGCAGCGGGACAGGGGTTTACTACGAGCAGTACTTC
clone size: -
J gene: TRBJ2-7
V gene: TRBV5-1
D gene: TRBD1

CDR3 protein: CASSARTGTNTGELFF
CDR3 DNA: TGTGCCAGCAGCGCCAGGACAGGGACCAACACCGGGGAGCTGTTTTTT
clone size: -
J gene: TRBJ2-2
V gene: TRBV9
D gene: TRBD1

CDR3 protein: CASSRGASSGANVLTF
CDR3 DNA: TGTGCCAGCAGCAGGGGCGCAAGCTCTGGGGCCAACGTCCTGACTTTC
clone size: once
J gene: TRBJ2-6
V gene: TRBV7-7
D gene: -

CDR3 protein: CASSEYRGRSGNTIYF
CDR3 DNA: TGTGCCAGCAGTGAATATAGGGGAAGGTCTGGAAACACCATATATTTT
clone size: -
J gene: TRBJ1-3
V gene: TRBV2
D gene: -